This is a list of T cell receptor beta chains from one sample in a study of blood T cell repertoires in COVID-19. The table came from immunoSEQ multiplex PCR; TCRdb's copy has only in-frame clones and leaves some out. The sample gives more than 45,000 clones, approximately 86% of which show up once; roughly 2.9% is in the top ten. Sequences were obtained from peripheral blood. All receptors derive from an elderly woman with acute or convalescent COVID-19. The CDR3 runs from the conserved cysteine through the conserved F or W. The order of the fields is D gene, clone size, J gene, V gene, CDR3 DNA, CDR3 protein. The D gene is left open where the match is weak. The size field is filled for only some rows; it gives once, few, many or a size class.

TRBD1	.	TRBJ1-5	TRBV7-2	TGTGCCAGCAGCACAACCGGGACAGGCCTTAGCAATCAGCCCCAGCATTTT	CASSTTGTGLSNQPQHF
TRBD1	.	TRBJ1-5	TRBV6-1	TGTGCCAGCAGTGAAAGGACAGGGGGGACGGGGAATCAGCCCCAGCATTTT	CASSERTGGTGNQPQHF
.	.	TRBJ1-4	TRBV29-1	TGCAGCACCCAGACAGGCCTTGATAATGAAAAACTGTTTTTT	CSTQTGLDNEKLFF
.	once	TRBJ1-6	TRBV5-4	TGTGCCAGCAGCCCGGGACAAAATAATTCACCCCTCCACTTT	CASSPGQNNSPLHF
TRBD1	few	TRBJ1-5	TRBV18	TGTGCCAGCTCTCTGGACAGGGTTGGGAGCAATCAGCCCCAGCATTTT	CASSLDRVGSNQPQHF
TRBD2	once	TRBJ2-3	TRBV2	TGTGCCAGCACGCGGCGGGGGACTGCCACAGATACGCAGTATTTT	CASTRRGTATDTQYF
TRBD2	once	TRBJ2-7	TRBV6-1	TGTGCCAGCAGTGAAGAGGGACTAGGGGAGAACGAGCAGTACTTC	CASSEEGLGENEQYF
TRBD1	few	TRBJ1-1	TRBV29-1	TGCAGCGTTCTCCGACAGGGCGGTCGAGCTTTCTTT	CSVLRQGGRAFF
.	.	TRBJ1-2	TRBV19	TGTGCCAGTAGCCCCCCGGGGAGGGGGGACTATGGCTACACCTTC	CASSPPGRGDYGYTF
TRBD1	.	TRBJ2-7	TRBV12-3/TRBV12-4	TGTGCCAGCAGTTGGACAGGGCCCTACGAGCAGTACTTC	CASSWTGPYEQYF
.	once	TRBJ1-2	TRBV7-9	TGTGCCAGCAGCTTAGCATTTAATAAGGGGTTTGGCTACACCTTC	CASSLAFNKGFGYTF
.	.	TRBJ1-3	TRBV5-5	TGTGCCAGCAGCTTGGCCCCTTTATCTGGAAACACCATATATTTT	CASSLAPLSGNTIYF
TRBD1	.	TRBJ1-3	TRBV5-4	TGTGCCAGCAGCTTACAGGGGACTGGAAACACCATATATTTT	CASSLQGTGNTIYF
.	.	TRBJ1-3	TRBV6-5	TGTGCCAGCAGTTACCCACCGGGTAGCTCTGGAAACACCATATATTTT	CASSYPPGSSGNTIYF
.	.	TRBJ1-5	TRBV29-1	TGCAGCGTTGTAACAGGCAATCAGCCCCAGCATTTT	CSVVTGNQPQHF
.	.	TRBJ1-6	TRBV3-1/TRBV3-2	TGTGCCAGCAGCCTTGGACAGATCTATAATTCACCCCTCCACTTT	CASSLGQIYNSPLHF
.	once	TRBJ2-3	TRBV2	TGTGCCAGCACAGCCCTAGAGGATGGCACAGATACGCAGTATTTT	CASTALEDGTDTQYF
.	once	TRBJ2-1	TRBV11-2	TGTGCCAGCAGCTTAGGTCCGAACTCCAATGAGCAGTTCTTC	CASSLGPNSNEQFF
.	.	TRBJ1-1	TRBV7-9	TGTGCCAGCAGCCGCAGGGTAGGGACTGAAGCTTTCTTT	CASSRRVGTEAFF
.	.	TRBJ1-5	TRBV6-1	TGTGCCAGCAGTGAGGGAGACGATCAGCCCCAGCATTTT	CASSEGDDQPQHF
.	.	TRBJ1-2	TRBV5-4	TGTGCCAGCAGCCTGGGACGTACCTCGGGGGGCTATGGCTACACCTTC	CASSLGRTSGGYGYTF
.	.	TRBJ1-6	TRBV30	TGTGCCTGGAGCGCCCTTGAGGGTTCACCCCTCCACTTT	CAWSALEGSPLHF
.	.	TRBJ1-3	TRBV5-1	TGCGCCAGCAGCTTCAACTCTGGAAACACCATATATTTT	CASSFNSGNTIYF
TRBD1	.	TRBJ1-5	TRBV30	TGTGCCTGGGGTAAGGACAGGAAGGTTCAGCCCCAGCATTTT	CAWGKDRKVQPQHF
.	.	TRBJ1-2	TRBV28	TGTGCCAGCAGTTTATCAGGTGGCCCTAACTATGGCTACACCTTC	CASSLSGGPNYGYTF
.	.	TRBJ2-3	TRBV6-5	TGTGCCAGCAGTACCCAGAGGTCGGCAGATACGCAGTATTTT	CASSTQRSADTQYF
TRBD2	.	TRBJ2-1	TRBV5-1	TGCGCCAGCTCCCGGGCGGGGGGTTCTTCGAACGGTGAGCAGTTCTTC	CASSRAGGSSNGEQFF
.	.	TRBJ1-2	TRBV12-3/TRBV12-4	TGTGCCAGCAGCCTAAATGGCTACACCTTC	CASSLNGYTF
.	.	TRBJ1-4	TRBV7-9	TGTGCCAGCAGCCTGGACAGTGCAACTAATGAAAAACTGTTTTTT	CASSLDSATNEKLFF
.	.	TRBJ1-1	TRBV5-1	TGCGCCAGCAGCTTGTCGTCCGGAGGGGACACTGAAGCTTTCTTT	CASSLSSGGDTEAFF
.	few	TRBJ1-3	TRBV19	TGTGCCAGTAGTGCGACCGCGACTAGCTCTGGAAACACCATATATTTT	CASSATATSSGNTIYF
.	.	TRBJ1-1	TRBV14	TGTGCCAGCAGCCAAGATGGCAGGGGAGCCACTGAAGCTTTCTTT	CASSQDGRGATEAFF
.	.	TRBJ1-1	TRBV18	TGTGCCAGCTCACCAACGGGAGGAGGCACTGAAGCTTTCTTT	CASSPTGGGTEAFF
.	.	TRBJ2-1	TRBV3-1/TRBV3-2	TGTGCCAGCAGCCAAGGGAAGGGGGGGTTCTCCTACAATGAGCAGTTCTTC	CASSQGKGGFSYNEQFF
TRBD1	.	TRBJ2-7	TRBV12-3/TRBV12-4	TGTGCCAGCAGTTTAGCGGGACAGCTCGAGCAGTACTTC	CASSLAGQLEQYF
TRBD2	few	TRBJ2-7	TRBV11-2	TGTGCCAGCAGCTTAGGACGACTGTCTAGCGGGCTCTATGGGGAGCAGTACTTC	CASSLGRLSSGLYGEQYF
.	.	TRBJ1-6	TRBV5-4	TGTGCCAGCAGCTTACAGGGATACGGAAATTCACCCCTCCACTTT	CASSLQGYGNSPLHF
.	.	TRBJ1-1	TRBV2	TGTGCCAGCAACAGGCAACACACTGAAGCTTTCTTT	CASNRQHTEAFF
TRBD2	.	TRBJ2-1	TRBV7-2	TGTGCCAGCAGCTCCTCAGGGCTAGCGGGGGCCAATGAGCAGTTCTTC	CASSSSGLAGANEQFF
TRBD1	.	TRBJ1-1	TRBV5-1	TGCGCCAGCAGCCCACAGGGGGCCACTGAAGCTTTCTTT	CASSPQGATEAFF
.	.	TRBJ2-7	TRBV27	TGTGCCAGCAGTTTCACTCAGCAGACTTACGAGCAGTACTTC	CASSFTQQTYEQYF
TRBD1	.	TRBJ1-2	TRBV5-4	TGTGCCAGCAGGGGACAGGGCGAAGGCTACACCTTC	CASRGQGEGYTF